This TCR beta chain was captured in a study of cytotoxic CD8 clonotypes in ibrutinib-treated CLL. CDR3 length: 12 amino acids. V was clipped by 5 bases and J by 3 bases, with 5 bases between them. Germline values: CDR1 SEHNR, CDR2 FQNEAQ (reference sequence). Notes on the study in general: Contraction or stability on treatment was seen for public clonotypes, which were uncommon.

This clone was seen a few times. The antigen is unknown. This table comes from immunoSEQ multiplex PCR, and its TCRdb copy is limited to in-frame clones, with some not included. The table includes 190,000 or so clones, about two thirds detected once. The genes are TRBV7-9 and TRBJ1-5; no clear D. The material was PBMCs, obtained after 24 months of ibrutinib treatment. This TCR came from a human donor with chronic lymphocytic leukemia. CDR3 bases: TGTGCCAGCAGCCGTGACAATCAGCCCCAGCATTTT. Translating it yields CASSRDNQPQHF.